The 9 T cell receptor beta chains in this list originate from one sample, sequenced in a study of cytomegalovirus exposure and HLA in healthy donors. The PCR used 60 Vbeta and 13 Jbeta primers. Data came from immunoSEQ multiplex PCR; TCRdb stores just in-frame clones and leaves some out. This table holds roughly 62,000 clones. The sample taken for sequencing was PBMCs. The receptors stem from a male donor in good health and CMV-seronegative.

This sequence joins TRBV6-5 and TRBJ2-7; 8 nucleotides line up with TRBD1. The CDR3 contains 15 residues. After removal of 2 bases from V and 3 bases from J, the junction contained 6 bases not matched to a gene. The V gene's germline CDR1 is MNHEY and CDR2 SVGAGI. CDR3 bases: TGTGCCAGCAGTTACACAGGACAGGGACACTACGAGCAGTACTTC. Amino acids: CASSYTGQGHYEQYF.

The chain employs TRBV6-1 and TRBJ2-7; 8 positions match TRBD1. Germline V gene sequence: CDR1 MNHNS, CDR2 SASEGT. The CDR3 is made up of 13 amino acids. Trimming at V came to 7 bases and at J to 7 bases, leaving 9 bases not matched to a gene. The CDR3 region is CASNEGQAWEQYF. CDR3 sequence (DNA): TGTGCCAGCAACGAGGGACAGGCGTGGGAGCAGTACTTC.

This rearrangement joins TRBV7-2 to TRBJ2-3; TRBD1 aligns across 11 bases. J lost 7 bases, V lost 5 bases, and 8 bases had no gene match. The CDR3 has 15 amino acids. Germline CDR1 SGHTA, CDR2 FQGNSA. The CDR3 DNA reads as TGTGCCAGCAGCATATCCGGGACAGGGGGTAATACGCAGTATTTT. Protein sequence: CASSISGTGGNTQYF.

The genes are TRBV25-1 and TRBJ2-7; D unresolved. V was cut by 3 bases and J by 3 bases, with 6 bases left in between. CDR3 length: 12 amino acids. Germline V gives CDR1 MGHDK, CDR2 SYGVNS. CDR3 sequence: CASSDRIYEQYF. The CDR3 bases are TGTGCCAGCAGTGACAGGATCTACGAGCAGTACTTC.

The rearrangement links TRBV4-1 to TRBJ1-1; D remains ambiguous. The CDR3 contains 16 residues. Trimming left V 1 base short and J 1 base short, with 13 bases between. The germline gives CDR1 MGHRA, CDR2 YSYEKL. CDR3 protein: CASSQVPRLRNTEAFF. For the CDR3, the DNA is TGCGCCAGCAGCCAAGTCCCACGCCTACGGAACACTGAAGCTTTCTTT.

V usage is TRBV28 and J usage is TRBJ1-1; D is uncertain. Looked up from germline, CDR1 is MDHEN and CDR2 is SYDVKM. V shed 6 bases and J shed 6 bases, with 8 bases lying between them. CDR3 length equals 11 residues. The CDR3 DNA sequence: TGTGCCAGCAGCCTTCAGGCTGAAGCTTTCTTT. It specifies CASSLQAEAFF.

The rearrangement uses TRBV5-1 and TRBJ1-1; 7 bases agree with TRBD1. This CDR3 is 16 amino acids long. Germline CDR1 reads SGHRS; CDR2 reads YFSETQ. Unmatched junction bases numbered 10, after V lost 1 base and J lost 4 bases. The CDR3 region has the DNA TGCGCCAGCAGCTTGATAGGGGGCCCTGTGGGCACTGAAGCTTTCTTT. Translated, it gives CASSLIGGPVGTEAFF.

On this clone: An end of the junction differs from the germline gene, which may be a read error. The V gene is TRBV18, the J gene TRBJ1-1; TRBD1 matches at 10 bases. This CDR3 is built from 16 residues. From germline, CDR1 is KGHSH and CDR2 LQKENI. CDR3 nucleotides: TGTGCCAGCTCACGTCGACAGGGGGCTGGGGAAACTGAAGATTTCTTT. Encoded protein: CASSRRQGAGETEDFF.

Written as DNA, the CDR3 is TGTGCCAGCAGCGCCTTAATGGCCTCCGGGGAGCTGTTTTTT. It is translated as CASSALMASGELFF. The genes are TRBV9 and TRBJ2-2; D unresolved. The CDR3 sequence is 14 residues long. V gave up 3 bases and J gave up 6 bases, with 12 bases separating them. Germline CDR1 and CDR2: SGDLS and YYNGEE.